These T cell receptor beta chains were read from a single sample in a study of CD8 T cells in Susac syndrome. TCRdb used MiXCR to reprocess the immunoSEQ multiplex PCR reads, holding one entry per CDR3 protein. This sample yields 160,000 or so distinct CDR3 sequences, of which around 94% are seen a single time; about 0.086% belongs to the top ten. The sample comprised CD4+ T cells from PBMCs. Receptors originate from a human donor with multiple sclerosis. Each CDR3 is given with its conserved first and last residue. A D gene is named only where the DNA matches it firmly. Expanded clones get a size class; other rows say once, few or many, or leave the size out.

d_call: .
clone_size: once
j_call: TRBJ1-1
v_call: TRBV15
cdr3_nt: TGTGCCACCAGCAGAGGAGGTGCGGGGAACACTGAAGCTTTCTTT
cdr3_aa: CATSRGGAGNTEAFF

d_call: TRBD2
clone_size: .
j_call: TRBJ2-3
v_call: TRBV4-3
cdr3_nt: TGCGCCAGCAGCCAAGATGTGGCGGGAGCGGTGCATACGCAGTATTTT
cdr3_aa: CASSQDVAGAVHTQYF

d_call: TRBD1
clone_size: .
j_call: TRBJ1-2
v_call: TRBV5-6
cdr3_nt: TGTGCCAGCAGCTTAATTAGCAGGGGGAATGGCTACACCTTC
cdr3_aa: CASSLISRGNGYTF

d_call: .
clone_size: .
j_call: TRBJ2-5
v_call: TRBV19
cdr3_nt: TGTGCCAGTAGTAAGCTTCCAGCGGGAGAGACCCAGTACTTC
cdr3_aa: CASSKLPAGETQYF

d_call: .
clone_size: .
j_call: TRBJ2-7
v_call: TRBV6-2/TRBV6-3
cdr3_nt: TGTGCCAGCAGAAACTACGAGCAGTACTTC
cdr3_aa: CASRNYEQYF

d_call: .
clone_size: .
j_call: TRBJ2-2
v_call: TRBV19
cdr3_nt: TGTGCCAGTAAGATCGGGCGAAACGGCGGGGAGCTGTTTTTT
cdr3_aa: CASKIGRNGGELFF

d_call: TRBD2
clone_size: .
j_call: TRBJ2-7
v_call: TRBV29-1
cdr3_nt: TGCAGCGTTGAAGTGCCGCTAGCGGGAGTCGGATTAGAGCAGTACTTC
cdr3_aa: CSVEVPLAGVGLEQYF

d_call: TRBD1
clone_size: .
j_call: TRBJ2-5
v_call: TRBV5-1
cdr3_nt: TGCGCCAGCAGCTTGGGGACAGGGGTTAAGACCCAGTACTTC
cdr3_aa: CASSLGTGVKTQYF

d_call: .
clone_size: .
j_call: TRBJ2-7
v_call: TRBV24-1
cdr3_nt: TGTGCCACCGAAGGGGTCCCGGGCGAGCAGTACTTC
cdr3_aa: CATEGVPGEQYF

d_call: .
clone_size: .
j_call: TRBJ2-7
v_call: TRBV12-3/TRBV12-4
cdr3_nt: TGTGCCAGCAGTTTAGGGGAGGCTCGCGAGCAGTACTTC
cdr3_aa: CASSLGEAREQYF

d_call: TRBD2
clone_size: .
j_call: TRBJ2-1
v_call: TRBV2
cdr3_nt: TGTGCCAGCAGTGAAACTAGCGGGCGGCAGTTCTTC
cdr3_aa: CASSETSGRQFF

d_call: TRBD2
clone_size: .
j_call: TRBJ2-1
v_call: TRBV24-1
cdr3_nt: TGTGCCACCAGTGAGTTCACTAGCGGGAGGGCCAATGAGCAGTTCTTC
cdr3_aa: CATSEFTSGRANEQFF

d_call: .
clone_size: .
j_call: TRBJ1-5
v_call: TRBV12-2
cdr3_nt: TGTGCAAGTCGCTTAGGAGAAGGGGGCCAAGGCAATCAGCCCCAGCATTTT
cdr3_aa: CASRLGEGGQGNQPQHF

d_call: TRBD1
clone_size: .
j_call: TRBJ1-2
v_call: TRBV4-3
cdr3_nt: TGCGCCAGCAGCCTGGGGACAGGGGTGGCCTATGGCTACACCTTC
cdr3_aa: CASSLGTGVAYGYTF

d_call: TRBD2
clone_size: once
j_call: TRBJ2-3
v_call: TRBV25-1
cdr3_nt: TGTGCTACCAAGCGGGACTTAAGCACAGATACGCAGTATTTT
cdr3_aa: CATKRDLSTDTQYF

d_call: .
clone_size: .
j_call: TRBJ2-7
v_call: TRBV7-2
cdr3_nt: TGTGCCAGCAGCTTAGACCCCCCATACGAGCAGTACTTC
cdr3_aa: CASSLDPPYEQYF

d_call: TRBD1
clone_size: .
j_call: TRBJ1-1
v_call: TRBV6-1
cdr3_nt: TGTGCCAGCAGTGAAGGACAGGGGACACTAAAAGCTTTCTTT
cdr3_aa: CASSEGQGTLKAFF

d_call: .
clone_size: .
j_call: TRBJ2-5
v_call: TRBV20-1
cdr3_nt: TGCAGTGCTAGAGTAGGGGGGAACCTCGACCAAGAGACCCAGTACTTC
cdr3_aa: CSARVGGNLDQETQYF

d_call: .
clone_size: .
j_call: TRBJ1-2
v_call: TRBV7-8
cdr3_nt: TGTGCTTCGGGCGGGCGGGGAGGCTACACCTTC
cdr3_aa: CASGGRGGYTF

d_call: .
clone_size: .
j_call: TRBJ2-5
v_call: TRBV7-2
cdr3_nt: TGTGCCAGCAGCTTAGGCCAGGGTTTCGAAGAGACCCAGTACTTC
cdr3_aa: CASSLGQGFEETQYF

d_call: .
clone_size: .
j_call: TRBJ1-2
v_call: TRBV29-1
cdr3_nt: TGCAGCGCCCGAGGTGACAGACTCCGGGGCTACACCTTC
cdr3_aa: CSARGDRLRGYTF

d_call: TRBD2
clone_size: .
j_call: TRBJ2-7
v_call: TRBV11-2
cdr3_nt: TGTGCCAGCAGCCTAGCGGGTCCCGCCTACGAGCAGTACTTC
cdr3_aa: CASSLAGPAYEQYF

d_call: .
clone_size: .
j_call: TRBJ2-1
v_call: TRBV4-2
cdr3_nt: TGTGCCAGCAGCCAAGAGGGCTTTAACAATGAGCAGTTCTTC
cdr3_aa: CASSQEGFNNEQFF

d_call: .
clone_size: .
j_call: TRBJ2-6
v_call: TRBV6-5
cdr3_nt: TGTGCCAGCAGTTACGAAACACTCGGCTCTGGGGCCAACGTCCTGACTTTC
cdr3_aa: CASSYETLGSGANVLTF

d_call: TRBD2
clone_size: .
j_call: TRBJ2-1
v_call: TRBV12-3/TRBV12-4
cdr3_nt: TGTGCCAGCAGTTTTGAGGGCGGGAGTAGTGAGCAGTTCTTC
cdr3_aa: CASSFEGGSSEQFF

d_call: .
clone_size: .
j_call: TRBJ1-3
v_call: TRBV30
cdr3_nt: TGTGCCTGGTGTGTTAAAGGAGACTCTGGAAACACCATATATTTT
cdr3_aa: CAWCVKGDSGNTIYF

d_call: .
clone_size: .
j_call: TRBJ1-4
v_call: TRBV20-1
cdr3_nt: TGCAGTGTCGGTACTGCAGGAAGCGAAAAACTGTTTTTT
cdr3_aa: CSVGTAGSEKLFF

d_call: .
clone_size: .
j_call: TRBJ2-7
v_call: TRBV24-1
cdr3_nt: TGTGCCACCAGTGATCCAGGGACGGGGAAAACCTACGAGCAGTACTTC
cdr3_aa: CATSDPGTGKTYEQYF

d_call: .
clone_size: .
j_call: TRBJ2-7
v_call: TRBV6-2/TRBV6-3
cdr3_nt: TGTGCCAGCAGTTACGGAGGGCGCGAGCAGTACTTC
cdr3_aa: CASSYGGREQYF

d_call: .
clone_size: .
j_call: TRBJ1-1
v_call: TRBV30
cdr3_nt: TGTGCCTGGAGTGTAGCCCCCCCATTGGTGGGCACTGAAGCTTTCTTT
cdr3_aa: CAWSVAPPLVGTEAFF

d_call: TRBD2
clone_size: .
j_call: TRBJ2-7
v_call: TRBV7-2
cdr3_nt: TGTGCCAGCAGCCCTGGACTAGTAGATGGCGAGCAGTACTTC
cdr3_aa: CASSPGLVDGEQYF

d_call: .
clone_size: .
j_call: TRBJ2-5
v_call: TRBV7-9
cdr3_nt: TGTGCCAGCAGCGCCGCCGGAGGCCAAGAGACCCAGTACTTC
cdr3_aa: CASSAAGGQETQYF

d_call: .
clone_size: once
j_call: TRBJ1-5
v_call: TRBV15
cdr3_nt: TGTGCCACCAGCAGAGATAAAAATAGCAATCAGCCCCAGCATTTT
cdr3_aa: CATSRDKNSNQPQHF

d_call: TRBD1
clone_size: .
j_call: TRBJ1-2
v_call: TRBV5-4
cdr3_nt: TGTGCCAGCAGCGTCCAGGGGGGCGGAGGTGGCTACACCTTC
cdr3_aa: CASSVQGGGGGYTF

d_call: TRBD2
clone_size: .
j_call: TRBJ2-1
v_call: TRBV7-9
cdr3_nt: TGTGCCAGCAGTTCCGGGACTAGATTCGCCCTGCGGAACAATGAGCAGTTCTTC
cdr3_aa: CASSSGTRFALRNNEQFF

d_call: TRBD1
clone_size: .
j_call: TRBJ2-6
v_call: TRBV4-2
cdr3_nt: TGTGCCAGCAGCCAAGGACAGGGGGCAGCTGGGGCCAACGTCCTGACTTTC
cdr3_aa: CASSQGQGAAGANVLTF

d_call: .
clone_size: .
j_call: TRBJ2-3
v_call: TRBV7-9
cdr3_nt: TGTGCCAGCAGCTTACGTGGACGTACTAGCACAGATACGCAGTATTTT
cdr3_aa: CASSLRGRTSTDTQYF

d_call: TRBD1
clone_size: .
j_call: TRBJ1-1
v_call: TRBV3-1
cdr3_nt: TGTGCCAGCAGCCCCTGGGAGGGGAGGGGGCGAGACACTGAAGCTTTCTTT
cdr3_aa: CASSPWEGRGRDTEAFF

d_call: .
clone_size: .
j_call: TRBJ1-4
v_call: TRBV30
cdr3_nt: TGTGCCTGGAGTGTGAGCAGGGATCGCGAAAAACTGTTTTTT
cdr3_aa: CAWSVSRDREKLFF

d_call: TRBD2
clone_size: .
j_call: TRBJ2-5
v_call: TRBV20-1
cdr3_nt: TGCAGTGCTAGGCTAGCGGGAGGGCCGTATGAGACCCAGTACTTC
cdr3_aa: CSARLAGGPYETQYF

d_call: .
clone_size: .
j_call: TRBJ1-2
v_call: TRBV7-9
cdr3_nt: TGTGCCAGCACCCCATCGGGGGGGATCTATGGCTACACCTTC
cdr3_aa: CASTPSGGIYGYTF

d_call: .
clone_size: .
j_call: TRBJ2-7
v_call: TRBV29-1
cdr3_nt: TGCAGCGTGGTATATCGGCGCTCGAAGGGCCGGGAGCGACCCTACGAGCAGTACTTC
cdr3_aa: CSVVYRRSKGRERPYEQYF